Below are 14 T cell receptor beta chains sequenced from a single sample in a study of cytomegalovirus exposure and HLA in healthy donors (dated 2017 in TCRdb). Libraries were made using the immunoSEQ multiplex PCR assay. A mixture of 60 forward primers for TCR Vbeta segments and 13 reverse primers for TCR Jbeta segments was used in the multiplex PCR. What TCRdb holds here is the immuneACCESS table cut down to in-frame rearrangements. Part of the clones is not present; checked against another copy, under half of the missing clones reflect an unresolved V gene, and the others are unexplained. This sample gives some 100,000 clones in total; approximately 84% of them show up just once. The leading ten clones occupy around 1.9% of the sample. Sequenced input: PBMCs. The receptors here all came from a man between 18 and 35 years old in good health and CMV-seronegative.

The rearrangement links TRBV30 to TRBJ1-5; TRBD1 agrees at 7 bases. Germline loops: CDR1 GTSNPN, CDR2 SVGIG (reference sequence). Trimming took 4 bases from V and 5 from J; bases not matched to a gene: 2. The CDR3 is made up of 12 amino acids. Here the CDR3 reads CAWNRGDQPQHF. CDR3 nucleotide sequence: TGTGCCTGGAACAGGGGTGATCAGCCCCAGCATTTT.

J is TRBJ2-7 and V is TRBV19; 7 positions match TRBD2. CDR1 and CDR2 (germline): LNHDA, SQIVND (reference sequence). V trimming: 6 bases; J trimming: 2 bases; junction bases outside the gene matches: 4. This CDR3 has 13 amino acids. CDR3 DNA: TGTGCCAGTAGGCCTAGCGGAGCCTACGAGCAGTACTTC. Translating gives CASRPSGAYEQYF.

V gene TRBV7-2 combines with J gene TRBJ2-7, with TRBD2 matching 13 bases. Unmatched junction bases numbered 3, after V lost 5 bases and J lost 2 bases. Germline values: CDR1 SGHTA, CDR2 FQGNSA. CDR3 length: 15 amino acids. The CDR3 sequence: CASSPGTSGTYEQYF. The CDR3 DNA follows: TGTGCCAGCAGCCCTGGGACTAGCGGGACCTACGAGCAGTACTTC.

This chain links TRBV5-6 with TRBJ1-2, with 11 bases lining up with TRBD1. The CDR3 totals 16 residues. From germline, CDR1 is SGHDT and CDR2 YYEEEE. Trimming at V came to 4 bases and at J to 4 bases, leaving 9 bases not matched to a gene. The CDR3 DNA sequence: TGTGCCAGCAGCCTCCGGGACAGGGGGGTTGGCTATGGCTACACCTTC. Its translation is CASSLRDRGVGYGYTF.

This sequence joins TRBV4-2 and TRBJ1-5; TRBD1 might be the D (5 bases). CDR1 and CDR2 from the germline V gene are LGHNA and YNFKEQ. This CDR3 has 14 amino acids. Trimming removed 0 bases from V and 2 bases from J, with 5 bases in between. The CDR3: CASSQDRGNQPQHF. The CDR3 region has the DNA TGTGCCAGCAGCCAAGACAGGGGCAATCAGCCCCAGCATTTT.

The chain employs TRBV2 and TRBJ2-5; a possible D gene is TRBD1 (6 bases). Germline CDR1 is SNHLY and CDR2 is FYNNEI. Deletions cut 1 base from V and 7 bases from J, with 16 bases between. The length of the CDR3 is 15 residues. CDR3 nucleotide sequence: TGTGCCAGCAGTGAAGATGGGGGCGGTGTAGGGACCCAGTACTTC. This translates into CASSEDGGGVGTQYF.

The V gene is TRBV7-8, the J gene TRBJ1-6; no definite D call. The germline gives CDR1 SGHVS, CDR2 FQNEAQ. V was shortened by 8 bases and J by 6 bases, with 5 bases between the two germline ends. The length of the CDR3 is 11 residues. The DNA of the CDR3 is TGTGCCAGCTCATCTAATTCACCCCTCCACTTT. This encodes CASSSNSPLHF.

This clone was found once. Other DNA sequences from this sample encode an identical CDR3 as well. This sequence joins TRBV11-2 and TRBJ1-1; 8 nucleotides line up with TRBD1. This CDR3 region has 15 residues. The germline V gene encodes CDR1 SGHAT and CDR2 FQNNGV. The trim removed 5 bases at V and 8 bases at J, leaving 13 bases unmatched. The CDR3 loop is CASSLPGGARTEAFF. The DNA of the CDR3 is TGTGCCAGCAGCCTGCCAGGGGGCGCGAGGACCGAAGCTTTCTTT.

This clone was recorded only once. This sequence joins TRBV10-3 and TRBJ1-1; D not resolved. CDR1 is ENHRY, CDR2 SYGVKD, per germline. This CDR3 is built from 13 residues. V lost 8 bases and J 4 bases, leaving 14 bases between the germline ends. CDR3 region: CAIGVPAGTEAFF. For the CDR3, the DNA is TGTGCCATCGGCGTCCCAGCGGGCACTGAAGCTTTCTTT.

This rearrangement joins TRBV6-1 to TRBJ2-7; 8 bases line up with TRBD2. The CDR3 loop spans 13 amino acids. The ends lost 8 bases at V and 4 bases at J; junction bases unmatched: 7. Germline V gene sequence: CDR1 MNHNS, CDR2 SASEGT. The CDR3 sequence is CASSGGRPYEQYF. The CDR3, as DNA: TGTGCCAGCTCGGGGGGGCGCCCTTACGAGCAGTACTTC.

As DNA, the CDR3 is TGTGCCAGTAGTATTTGGGGACAGACCAAGACTGGAAACACCATATATTTT. Encoded protein: CASSIWGQTKTGNTIYF. This sequence joins TRBV19 and TRBJ1-3, with 7 bases fitting TRBD1. Germline values: CDR1 LNHDA, CDR2 SQIVND (reference sequence). Trimming took 3 bases from V and 2 from J; bases not matched to a gene: 10. The CDR3 covers 17 residues.

The V call is TRBV28, the J call TRBJ1-2; D not certain. Trimming removed 2 bases at V and 0 bases at J, with 4 bases between. This CDR3 has 13 amino acids. The V gene's germline CDR1 is MDHEN and CDR2 SYDVKM. Here the CDR3 DNA reads TGTGCCAGCAGTTTAAGAGCTAACTATGGCTACACCTTC. This encodes CASSLRANYGYTF.

J is TRBJ2-1 and V is TRBV2, with a weak D call TRBD2 (6 bases). The CDR3 has 16 amino acids. The germline gives CDR1 SNHLY, CDR2 FYNNEI. The ends were cut back, 5 bases at V and 8 bases at J, with 22 bases in the middle. The chain's CDR3 is CASSPPGERVSDEQFF. The CDR3 DNA reads as TGTGCCAGCAGTCCTCCGGGGGAGAGGGTGAGCGATGAGCAGTTCTTC.

V usage is TRBV9 and J usage is TRBJ2-5; 10 positions agree with TRBD1. Germline CDR1 is SGDLS and CDR2 is YYNGEE. The CDR3 spans 17 residues. V gave up 6 bases and J gave up 4 bases; unmatched junction bases: 15. In nucleotides, the CDR3 is TGTGCCAGCACCGCGACTGGGACAGGGGTTATCGGAGAGACCCAGTACTTC. This encodes CASTATGTGVIGETQYF.